This T cell receptor (beta chain) was documented in a study of cytomegalovirus exposure and HLA in healthy donors. Broader study findings: Likely technical artifact: a cluster of highly shared sequence variants. Beyond CMV serostatus, there was no information to go on about immune exposure. For cytomegalovirus status, the classifier reportedly gave diagnoses with high specificity and sensitivity.

A remark on this clone: The antigen remains unidentified.

Donors were nominally healthy when sampled, though unrecorded immune exposures were likely. This CDR3 region has 17 residues. With 60 Vbeta and 13 Jbeta primers, the PCR was carried out. This table comes from immunoSEQ multiplex PCR, and its TCRdb copy is limited to in-frame clones, with some not included. The sample has some 120,000 clones, about three quarters seen once. Input material: PBMCs. The chain is built from TRBV21-1 and TRBJ2-1; the table's D gene call, TRBD2, was not cross checked with the DNA. TRBV21-1 is a known pseudogene. The TCR sequence derives from a man aged 30-40 years in good health and CMV-seronegative. The DNA for the CDR3 is TGTGCCAGTTCCGGACTTCCCTGGAGCGCCGCCTACAATGAGCAGTTCTTC. Its translation: CASSGLPWSAAYNEQFF.